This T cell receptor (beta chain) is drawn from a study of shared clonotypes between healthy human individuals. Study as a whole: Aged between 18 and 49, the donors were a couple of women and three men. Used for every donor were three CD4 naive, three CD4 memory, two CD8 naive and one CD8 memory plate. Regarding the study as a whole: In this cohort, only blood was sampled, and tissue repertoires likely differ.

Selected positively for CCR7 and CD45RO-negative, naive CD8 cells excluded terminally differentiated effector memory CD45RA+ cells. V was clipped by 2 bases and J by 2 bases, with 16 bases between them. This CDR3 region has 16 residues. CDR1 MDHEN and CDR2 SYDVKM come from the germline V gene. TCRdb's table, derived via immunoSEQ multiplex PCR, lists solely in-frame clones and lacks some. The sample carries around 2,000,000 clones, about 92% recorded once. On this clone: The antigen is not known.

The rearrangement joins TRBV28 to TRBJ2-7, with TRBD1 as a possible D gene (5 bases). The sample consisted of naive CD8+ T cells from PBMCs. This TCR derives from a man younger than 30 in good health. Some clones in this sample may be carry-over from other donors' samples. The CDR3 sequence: CASSLRVREATYEQYF. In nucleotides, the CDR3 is TGTGCCAGCAGTTTAAGAGTCAGGGAAGCCACCTACGAGCAGTACTTC.